This T cell receptor (beta chain) derives from a study of OX40 agonist ivuxolimab in advanced cancers. Study summary: Those enrolled were 80% to 85% male, with a mean age of roughly 62 years and ages from 23 to 79. Treatment received earlier with anti-PD-1, anti-PD-L1 or anti-CTLA-4 agents was allowed, and 40% had some.

Trimming at V came to 2 bases and at J to 2 bases, leaving 5 bases not matched to a gene. The CDR3 is made up of 16 amino acids. Germline CDR1 reads SEHNR; CDR2 reads FQNEAQ (reference sequence). The repertoire was sequenced with immunoSEQ multiplex PCR; TCRdb's copy has only in-frame clones and lacks some. The sample consists of around 63,000 clones, around 87% of them appearing once. Patients were ineligible given autoimmune disease history or systemic immunosuppression. The sequencing here drew on CD4+ or CD8+ T cells sorted from blood, taken in a trial of the OX40 agonist ivuxolimab. The chain combines TRBV7-9 with TRBJ2-3; 9 bases map to TRBD1. This TCR derives from an adult with an advanced solid tumor such as melanoma, head and neck, liver or kidney cancer. In DNA form, the CDR3 reads TGTGCCAGCAGCTTATCCTGGGACAGGGCCACAGATACGCAGTATTTT. It codes for CASSLSWDRATDTQYF.